This entry lists 32 T cell receptor beta chains sequenced from one sample in a study of T cell repertoires in cytomegalovirus infection. TCRdb itself ran the reads through MiXCR, one entry per CDR3 protein. The sample has some 100,000 distinct CDR3 sequences; 20% to 30% are singletons. What was sequenced was CD8+ T cells from PBMCs. The receptors come from a human donor in good health (CMV status not recorded). Some clones in this sample may be carry-over from other donors' samples.

This chain connects TRBV28 to TRBJ2-2, with 8 bases lining up with TRBD1. Germline V gene lookup returns CDR1 MDHEN and CDR2 SYDVKM. Trimming cost V 2 bases and J 0 bases; bases outside gene matches: 5. The CDR3 extends over 17 amino acids. CDR3: CASSLRGTGSNTGELFF. As DNA, the CDR3 is TGTGCCAGCAGTTTAAGGGGGACAGGATCGAACACCGGGGAGCTGTTTTTT. Variable domain in full (rest from reference TRBV28 and TRBJ2-2): DVKVTQSSRYLVKRTGEKVFLECVQDMDHENMFWYRQDPGLGLRLIYFSYDVKMKEKGDIPEGYSVSREKKERFSLILESASTNQTSMYLCASSLRGTGSNTGELFFGEGSRLTVL.

This chain joins TRBV20-1 and TRBJ2-2; possibly TRBD2 for D (5 bases). V was clipped by 0 bases and J by 4 bases, with 18 bases between them. Germline V gene sequence: CDR1 DFQATT, CDR2 SNEGSKA (reference sequence). The CDR3 is 17 amino acids. The CDR3 sequence: CSARDRIGKSVTGELFF. Written as DNA, the CDR3 is TGCAGTGCTAGAGATCGGATCGGGAAGTCGGTCACCGGGGAGCTGTTTTTT.

V and J are TRBV6-2 or TRBV6-3 and TRBJ1-2; no firm D call. V lost 6 bases and J lost 0, with 11 bases in between. This CDR3 region has 14 residues. In germline, CDR1 is MNHEY, CDR2 SVGEGT. CDR3 sequence (DNA): TGTGCCAGCAGGGCATCGGTTACTAACTATGGCTACACCTTC. Protein: CASRASVTNYGYTF.

The sample holds many counts of this clonotype. The rearrangement uses TRBV7-8 and TRBJ1-5; D may be TRBD1 (6 bases). V gave up 3 bases and J gave up 3 bases, with 9 bases separating them. Germline CDR1 and CDR2: SGHVS and FQNEAQ. The CDR3 sequence is 14 residues long. The CDR3 DNA reads TGTGCCAGCAGCTTGTGGGGGCTCAATCAGCCCCAGCATTTT. Amino acids: CASSLWGLNQPQHF. The whole variable domain, filled in from reference TRBV7-8 and TRBJ1-5, reads GAGVSQSPRYKVAKRGQDVALRCDPISGHVSLFWYQQALGQGPEFLTYFQNEAQLDKSGLPSDRFFAERPEGSVSTLKIQRTQQEDSAVYLCASSLWGLNQPQHFGDGTRLSIL.

This clonotype was picked up a small number of times. The rearrangement uses TRBV28 and TRBJ2-7; TRBD1 or TRBD2 may be the D gene (5 bases each). The germline CDR1 and CDR2 sequences are MDHEN and SYDVKM. Between the trimmed V and J ends, which lost 7 bases and 3 bases, there was a span of 16 bases. The CDR3 has 14 amino acids. CDR3 nucleotide sequence: TGTGCCAGCACCCCGAGGGGCGGATTCTACGAGCAGTACTTC. It is translated as CASTPRGGFYEQYF.

The table lists this clonotype with a few counts. The chain uses TRBV5-6 and TRBJ1-2; D is perhaps TRBD1 (6 bases). Trimming shortened V by 3 bases and J by 2 bases, and 14 bases separated the two germline ends. CDR3 length: 15 amino acids. Germline CDR1 and CDR2: SGHDT and YYEEEE. CDR3 sequence reads: CASSSVPQGNYGYTF. Here the CDR3 DNA reads TGTGCCAGCAGCTCGGTCCCCCAGGGGAACTATGGCTACACCTTC.

The gene calls are TRBV20-1 and TRBJ2-3; TRBD1 matches 7 bases. Trimming took 0 bases from V and 4 from J; bases not matched to a gene: 1. The CDR3 is made up of 13 amino acids. From germline, CDR1 is DFQATT and CDR2 SNEGSKA (reference sequence). CDR3 loop: CSAREQGADTQYF. The CDR3 nucleotides are TGCAGTGCTAGAGAGCAGGGGGCAGATACGCAGTATTTT.

This clonotype came up many times. The chain links TRBV7-8 to TRBJ2-3; D call uncertain. Germline V gene lookup returns CDR1 SGHVS and CDR2 FQNEAQ. The CDR3 consists of 13 residues. Trimming left V 3 bases short and J 2 bases short, with 6 bases between. In DNA, the CDR3 is TGTGCCAGCAGCTTTCTCTACACAGATACGCAGTATTTT. Residues: CASSFLYTDTQYF.

This clonotype came up a few times. The rearrangement links TRBV7-9 to TRBJ2-1; 9 bases agree with TRBD2. V lost 5 bases and J lost 8; bases outside the gene matches: 10. This CDR3 is built from 15 residues. In germline, CDR1 is SEHNR, CDR2 FQNEAQ (reference sequence). The CDR3 nucleotides read TGTGCCAGCAGCCTCAATAGCGGGAGTAACCATGAGCAGTTCTTC. This encodes CASSLNSGSNHEQFF.

V and J are TRBV29-1 and TRBJ1-2; D gene unclear. This CDR3 spans 14 amino acids. The germline CDR1 and CDR2 sequences are SQVTM and ANQGSEA. The germline V and J ends were trimmed by 4 bases and 6 bases, with 18 bases remaining between them. The CDR3 nucleotides are TGCAGCGTTGTTACCCCGGGGAGGGAGGATGGCTACACCTTC. Encoded protein: CSVVTPGREDGYTF.

The chain links TRBV7-8 to TRBJ1-4, with 10 bases that match TRBD1. V dropped 5 bases and J dropped 3; count of bases not matched to a gene: 12. The CDR3 contains 18 residues. Germline V gives CDR1 SGHVS, CDR2 FQNEAQ. The DNA for the CDR3 is TGTGCCAGCAGCCTAGAGGGGACAGGGGAGGTCCCTAATGAAAAACTGTTTTTT. This sequence encodes CASSLEGTGEVPNEKLFF.

V gene TRBV4-2 combines with J gene TRBJ1-4; D not resolved. V was pared by 0 bases and J by 8 bases, with 19 bases between. The CDR3 has 17 residues. Per germline, CDR1 LGHNA and CDR2 YNFKEQ. As DNA, the CDR3 is TGTGCCAGCAGCCAAGAAGGACTTGGGGAAGAGGGAGAAAAACTGTTTTTT. Protein sequence: CASSQEGLGEEGEKLFF.

The V call is TRBV6-5, the J call TRBJ1-1; no definite D call. CDR1 and CDR2 from the germline V gene are MNHEY and SVGAGI. This CDR3 has 12 residues. With 5 bases removed from V and 5 bases from J, the gap between germline ends came to 9 bases. Here the CDR3 reads CASSGWWTEAFF. The CDR3 DNA is TGTGCCAGCAGTGGATGGTGGACTGAAGCTTTCTTT.

This clonotype was seen a handful of times. This chain uses TRBV12-3 or TRBV12-4 with TRBJ2-3; either TRBD1 or TRBD2 may fit D (5 bases each). The CDR3 totals 16 residues. V shed 6 bases and J shed 0 bases, with 16 bases lying between them. CDR3 sequence: CASSRGQSISTDTQYF. CDR3 coding DNA: TGTGCCAGCAGCCGGGGCCAGAGTATCAGCACAGATACGCAGTATTTT.

The gene calls are TRBV28 and TRBJ2-3; 8 positions match TRBD2. Trimming took 3 bases from V and 1 from J; bases not matched to a gene: 9. This CDR3 contains 17 residues. The germline V gene encodes CDR1 MDHEN and CDR2 SYDVKM. CDR3 sequence reads: CASSFSPGRARTDTQYF. The DNA for the CDR3 is TGTGCCAGCAGTTTTTCCCCCGGGAGGGCACGCACAGATACGCAGTATTTT.

This clonotype came up a few times. The rearrangement links TRBV2 to TRBJ2-1; 12 bases align to TRBD2. Unmatched junction bases numbered 3, after V lost 8 bases and J lost 4 bases. Per germline, CDR1 SNHLY and CDR2 FYNNEI. This CDR3 has 14 residues. CDR3 sequence (DNA): TGTGCCAGCCTACTAGCGGGAGGATACAATGAGCAGTTCTTC. Amino acid sequence: CASLLAGGYNEQFF. Using reference TRBV2 and TRBJ2-1 for the parts outside the CDR3, the full variable domain is EPEVTQTPSHQVTQMGQEVILRCVPISNHLYFYWYRQILGQKVEFLVSFYNNEISEKSEIFDDQFSVERPDGSNFTLKIRSTKLEDSAMYFCASLLAGGYNEQFFGPGTRLTVL.

This clonotype was seen a handful of times. This CDR3 reads CASSQDRITDTQYF. The CDR3 nucleotides are TGTGCCAGCAGTCAGGACAGGATCACAGATACGCAGTATTTT. The chain uses TRBV28 and TRBJ2-3, with TRBD1 identical over 7 bases. Germline V lookup: CDR1 MDHEN, CDR2 SYDVKM. V lost 5 bases to trimming and J lost 2 bases; unmatched junction nucleotides: 4. The CDR3 loop spans 14 amino acids.

This clonotype was counted once. The V call is TRBV29-1, the J call TRBJ2-1; TRBD2 matches 9 bases. Trimming at V came to 6 bases and at J to 9 bases, leaving 12 bases not matched to a gene. Germline assignment: CDR1 SQVTM and CDR2 ANQGSEA. The CDR3 spans 14 residues. In DNA form, the CDR3 reads TGCAGCGTATATAGCGGGAGCGGTCATGGTGAGCAGTTCTTC. This translates into CSVYSGSGHGEQFF.

This clonotype was seen only a few times. The chain employs TRBV7-9 and TRBJ1-4; 8 bases agree with TRBD1. Trimming cost V 5 bases and J 7 bases; bases outside gene matches: 12. Germline V gene sequence: CDR1 SEHNR, CDR2 FQNEAQ (reference sequence). The CDR3 loop spans 16 amino acids. The CDR3 loop is CASSQPTGGISEKLFF. The CDR3 nucleotides read TGTGCCAGCAGCCAACCAACAGGGGGTATTAGTGAAAAACTGTTTTTT.

This clonotype was observed a few times. The CDR3: CASSQARGLTDTQYF. The CDR3 bases are TGCGCCAGCAGCCAAGCGCGGGGGCTCACAGATACGCAGTATTTT. V gene TRBV4-3 combines with J gene TRBJ2-3; D perhaps matches TRBD2 (7 bases). Germline assignment: CDR1 LGHNA and CDR2 YSLEER. V lost 1 base and J 2 bases, leaving 10 bases between the germline ends. The CDR3 is 15 amino acids.

The rearrangement uses TRBV19 and TRBJ2-1; a weak D match, TRBD2 (5 bases). The CDR3 has 15 residues. Germline V lookup: CDR1 LNHDA, CDR2 SQIVND (reference sequence). V was cut by 4 bases and J by 0 bases, with 10 bases left in between. CDR3 DNA sequence: TGTGCCAGTAGTAAGAGCGGTTCCTCCTACAATGAGCAGTTCTTC. Its protein is CASSKSGSSYNEQFF. The full variable domain, completed using reference TRBV19 and TRBJ2-1, is DGGITQSPKYLFRKEGQNVTLSCEQNLNHDAMYWYRQDPGQGLRLIYYSQIVNDFQKGDIAEGYSVSREKKESFPLTVTSAQKNPTAFYLCASSKSGSSYNEQFFGPGTRLTVL.

J is TRBJ2-3 and V is TRBV6-2 or TRBV6-3; TRBD2 aligns across 8 bases. This CDR3 spans 15 amino acids. CDR1 and CDR2 (germline): MNHEY, SVGEGT. Germline trimming cut 6 bases from V and 1 base from J; bases unmatched to any gene: 6. CDR3 in DNA: TGTGCCAGCAGCCTCGGACTAGCTCGCACAGATACGCAGTATTTT. It codes for CASSLGLARTDTQYF.

This clonotype has more than one count but fewer than ten. The chain carries TRBV28 and TRBJ2-5, with a tentative D call TRBD1 (6 bases). V lost 5 bases to trimming and J lost 5 bases, with 15 bases between them. The germline gives CDR1 MDHEN, CDR2 SYDVKM. The CDR3 consists of 14 residues. CDR3 DNA sequence: TGTGCCAGCAGTGAGGGGGTCCTTGGGGAGACCCAGTACTTC. As protein: CASSEGVLGETQYF.

This clonotype came up a few times. The chain links TRBV4-3 to TRBJ2-7; D possibly uses TRBD1 or TRBD2 (5 bases each). Trimming shortened V by 4 bases and J by 6 bases, and 19 bases separated the two germline ends. CDR3 length equals 15 residues. CDR1 is LGHNA, CDR2 YSLEER, per germline. CDR3 coding DNA: TGCGCCAGCAGCCCGGGACGACCCGGCATGGGCGAGCAGTACTTC. Protein: CASSPGRPGMGEQYF.

CDR3 DNA sequence: TGTGCCACCAGTGATTCGGGGACAGGGGGCGACCACACAGATACGCAGTATTTT. Protein: CATSDSGTGGDHTDTQYF. The chain is built from TRBV24-1 and TRBJ2-3; 12 bases are shared with TRBD1. The CDR3 extends over 18 amino acids. From germline, CDR1 is KGHDR and CDR2 SFDVKD. The trim removed 2 bases at V and 2 bases at J, leaving 7 bases unmatched.

This clonotype has a count of ten or more. This chain uses TRBV7-4 with TRBJ1-2; 8 bases fit TRBD1. Germline V gene sequence: CDR1 SGHVT, CDR2 SQSDAQ. Losses at the gene ends were 5 bases for V and 8 bases for J; bases not matched to a gene: 7. CDR3 length: 13 residues. The DNA for the CDR3 is TGTGCCAGCAGCCGGGACAGGTTTGGCGGCTACACCTTC. It yields the protein CASSRDRFGGYTF.

Of note for this clonotype: This could be a read error, since a much larger clone is one nucleotide away. J is TRBJ2-5 and V is TRBV14; no clear D. Germline CDR1 is SGHDN and CDR2 is FVKESK. The CDR3 consists of 12 residues. CDR3 amino acids: CASRQFKETQYF. The DNA of the CDR3 is TGTGCCAGCCGCCAATTTAAAGAGACCCAGTACTTC.

This clonotype was picked up a small number of times. The chain has TRBV29-1 and TRBJ2-1, with 11 nucleotides matching TRBD2. In germline, CDR1 is SQVTM, CDR2 ANQGSEA. J lost 6 bases, V lost 7 bases, and 8 bases had no gene match. This CDR3 has 14 residues. CDR3 protein: CSGLAGGPGNEQFF. CDR3 coding DNA: TGCAGCGGTTTAGCGGGAGGGCCGGGCAATGAGCAGTTCTTC.

The J gene is TRBJ2-5, the V gene TRBV5-1; TRBD2 agrees at 11 bases. Germline V lookup: CDR1 SGHRS, CDR2 YFSETQ. This CDR3 has 16 residues. J gave up 5 bases and V 1 base, and 7 bases lay outside the gene matches. DNA for the CDR3: TGCGCCAGCAGCTTGCCACTAGCGGGAGCTGAGGAGACCCAGTACTTC. Translated, it gives CASSLPLAGAEETQYF.

This chain links TRBV19 with TRBJ1-1; no firm D call. V was shortened by 9 bases and J by 1 base, with 12 bases between the two germline ends. Germline CDR1 reads LNHDA; CDR2 reads SQIVND (reference sequence). The CDR3 is made up of 13 amino acids. The CDR3 region is CASHTFRNTEAFF. In DNA form, the CDR3 reads TGTGCCAGCCATACCTTCAGGAACACTGAAGCTTTCTTT.

This clonotype occurred a few times. V and J are TRBV13 and TRBJ2-4; 11 bases align to TRBD2. V lost 5 bases and J lost 0; bases outside the gene matches: 3. This CDR3 comprises 16 residues. Germline V lookup: CDR1 PRHDT, CDR2 FYEKMQ (reference sequence). CDR3 protein: CASSQTSGGAKNIQYF. The CDR3 coding sequence is TGTGCCAGCAGCCAAACTAGCGGGGGAGCCAAAAACATTCAGTACTTC. Filled out from reference TRBV13 and TRBJ2-4, the complete variable domain reads AAGVIQSPRHLIKEKRETATLKCYPIPRHDTVYWYQQGPGQDPQFLISFYEKMQSDKGSIPDRFSAQQFSDYHSELNMSSLELGDSALYFCASSQTSGGAKNIQYFGAGTRLSVL.

In this sample, this clonotype turned up many times. The chain carries TRBV7-6 and TRBJ2-1, with 9 bases fitting TRBD2. Per germline, CDR1 SGHVS and CDR2 FNYEAQ. There are 14 residues in the CDR3. V lost 1 base and J lost 6; bases outside the gene matches: 1. CDR3 DNA: TGTGCCAGCAGCTTAGGCGGGAGGGCCAATGAGCAGTTCTTC. This codes for CASSLGGRANEQFF.